One and the same sample provided the 19 T cell receptor beta chains below, sequenced in a study of radiotherapy plus CTLA-4 blockade in lung cancer. Assay used: immunoSEQ multiplex PCR; TCRdb lists only in-frame clones, some missing. The sample lists 75,000 to 80,000 clones, about 88% seen once, with about 1% in the top ten. The sequencing here drew on peripheral blood, taken from a patient treated with radiotherapy plus ipilimumab. These receptors originate from a human donor with non-small cell lung cancer who had stable disease on radiotherapy plus ipilimumab.

This chain uses TRBV6-6 with TRBJ1-3; D perhaps matches TRBD1 (6 bases). CDR1 is MNHNY and CDR2 is SVGAGI in the germline V gene (reference sequence). This CDR3 spans 14 amino acids. V was pared by 7 bases and J by 8 bases, with 18 bases between. The CDR3 region has the DNA TGTGCCAGCATGTATGGGGGGCTGATACACACCATATATTTT. Protein product: CASMYGGLIHTIYF.

The CDR3 region is CASSPDRVQETQYF. The CDR3 bases are TGTGCCAGCTCACCGGACAGGGTTCAGGAGACCCAGTACTTC. The J gene is TRBJ2-5, the V gene TRBV18, with 8 nucleotides matching TRBD1. V trimming: 3 bases; J trimming: 5 bases; junction bases outside the gene matches: 5. The CDR3 runs to 14 residues. Per germline, CDR1 KGHSH and CDR2 LQKENI.

The CDR3 sequence: CASSLLAEDYNEQFF. Here the CDR3 DNA reads TGCGCCAGCAGCTTACTAGCGGAGGACTACAATGAGCAGTTCTTC. The rearrangement links TRBV5-1 to TRBJ2-1; 8 bases fit TRBD2. CDR3 length equals 15 residues. CDR1 and CDR2 from the germline V gene are SGHRS and YFSETQ. The V and J ends lost 2 bases and 3 bases, in that order; junction bases with no gene match: 4.

The chain links TRBV11-2 to TRBJ2-2, with TRBD1 identical over 8 bases. J was trimmed by 3 bases and V by 4 bases; bases with no gene match: 4. The germline V gene has CDR1 SGHAT and CDR2 FQNNGV. This CDR3 has 15 residues. CDR3 region: CASSSLQGDTGELFF. CDR3 nucleotides: TGTGCCAGCAGCTCCCTACAGGGGGACACCGGGGAGCTGTTTTTT.

V gene TRBV5-6 combines with J gene TRBJ2-2; 8 positions agree with TRBD1. CDR1 is SGHDT, CDR2 YYEEEE, per germline. The CDR3 sequence is 15 residues long. V lost 1 base and J lost 3; bases outside the gene matches: 2. As DNA, the CDR3 is TGTGCCAGCAGCTTGAGGACAGGGTACACCGGGGAGCTGTTTTTT. Its protein product is CASSLRTGYTGELFF.

The chain joins TRBV4-2 to TRBJ1-2, with D maybe TRBD1 (6 bases). The CDR3 sequence is 14 residues long. Germline loops: CDR1 LGHNA, CDR2 YNFKEQ. The germline V and J ends were trimmed by 3 bases and 7 bases, with 15 bases remaining between them. The CDR3 DNA reads TGTGCCAGCAGCCAGGAATTACAGGGAGGTGGCTACACCTTC. Amino acid sequence: CASSQELQGGGYTF.

The CDR3: CASSSKQGLGETQYF. The CDR3 DNA follows: TGCGCCAGCAGCTCCAAACAGGGGCTGGGGGAGACCCAGTACTTC. This chain connects TRBV5-1 to TRBJ2-5, with TRBD1 matching 7 bases. This CDR3 has 15 amino acids. V lost 3 bases to trimming and J lost 5 bases; unmatched junction nucleotides: 10. Germline values: CDR1 SGHRS, CDR2 YFSETQ. The whole variable domain, remainder taken from reference TRBV5-1 and TRBJ2-5, is KAGVTQTPRYLIKTRGQQVTLSCSPISGHRSVSWYQQTPGQGLQFLFEYFSETQRNKGNFPGRFSGRQFSNSRSEMNVSTLELGDSALYLCASSSKQGLGETQYFGPGTRLLVL.

The rearrangement joins TRBV4-1 to TRBJ2-6, with 9 bases aligning to TRBD1. V trimming: 0 bases; J trimming: 2 bases; junction bases outside the gene matches: 5. The germline gives CDR1 MGHRA, CDR2 YSYEKL. The CDR3 runs to 18 residues. CDR3 nucleotide sequence: TGCGCCAGCAGCCAAGATGGACAGGGGATCGCTGGGGCCAACGTCCTGACTTTC. Amino acid sequence: CASSQDGQGIAGANVLTF.

The CDR3: CASSPLDRGRGDTQYF. The CDR3 bases are TGTGCCAGCTCACCTCTGGACAGGGGGCGCGGAGATACGCAGTATTTT. This chain links TRBV18 with TRBJ2-3; 11 nucleotides line up with TRBD1. The germline CDR1 and CDR2 sequences are KGHSH and LQKENI. The CDR3 consists of 16 residues. After removal of 3 bases from V and 5 bases from J, the junction contained 7 bases not matched to a gene.

This clone turned up a few times. The V and J genes are TRBV10-3 and TRBJ1-2; no firm D call. This CDR3 comprises 15 residues. The germline V and J ends were trimmed by 0 bases and 4 bases, with 12 bases remaining between them. Looked up from germline, CDR1 is ENHRY and CDR2 is SYGVKD. In DNA form, the CDR3 reads TGTGCCATCAGTGAGTCGAATCAGGACCCCTATGGCTACACCTTC. Its protein product is CAISESNQDPYGYTF.

The chain joins TRBV7-3 to TRBJ2-1; TRBD2 agrees at 11 bases. There are 20 residues in the CDR3. Germline V gene lookup returns CDR1 SGHTA and CDR2 FQGTGA. The J segment lost 1 base and the V segment lost 6 bases, leaving 17 bases of the junction unmatched. As DNA, the CDR3 is TGTGCCAGCAGTACCCCCGCCGGGACTAGCGGCTCCGGATCCTACAATGAGCAGTTCTTC. It translates to CASSTPAGTSGSGSYNEQFF.

The gene calls are TRBV6-5 and TRBJ2-1; D unclear. The CDR3 is made up of 14 amino acids. Germline V CDR1 and CDR2: MNHEY, SVGAGI. V dropped 2 bases and J dropped 9 bases, with 14 bases sitting between them. The DNA of the CDR3 is TGTGCCAGCAGTTACGGATCCCCGCAAGGTGAGCAGTTCTTC. Translating gives CASSYGSPQGEQFF.

V is TRBV7-9 and J is TRBJ2-3, with TRBD1 matching 7 bases. The CDR3 is 13 residues long. Per germline, CDR1 SEHNR and CDR2 FQNEAQ (reference sequence). The V gene end was trimmed by 6 bases and the J gene end by 4 bases; junction bases not matched to a gene: 4. For the CDR3, the DNA is TGTGCCAGCAGTTTACAGGGGCCAGATACGCAGTATTTT. Amino acids: CASSLQGPDTQYF.

The chain has TRBV30 and TRBJ2-3, with TRBD2 matching 11 bases. This CDR3 region has 12 residues. The germline V gene has CDR1 GTSNPN and CDR2 SVGIG (reference sequence). Trimming at V came to 8 bases and at J to 4 bases, leaving 2 bases not matched to a gene. The CDR3 here is CAQGLAADTQYF. CDR3 bases: TGTGCCCAGGGACTAGCGGCAGATACGCAGTATTTT.

This chain joins TRBV19 and TRBJ1-2; 10 nucleotides line up with TRBD1. The germline gives CDR1 LNHDA, CDR2 SQIVND (reference sequence). With V trimmed by 6 bases and J by 5 bases, 9 bases remained unmatched. This CDR3 is 15 amino acids long. As DNA, the CDR3 is TGTGCCAGTAGCCCCTTACCGGGACAGGGGTATGGCTACACCTTC. This encodes CASSPLPGQGYGYTF.

The V and J genes are TRBV15 and TRBJ1-5; no clear D gene. The CDR3 spans 14 residues. Germline loops: CDR1 LNHNV, CDR2 YYDKDF (reference sequence). The germline V and J ends were trimmed by 5 bases and 12 bases, with 20 bases remaining between them. In nucleotides, the CDR3 is TGTGCCACCAGCCCTCCGGGGTCCCTTCGGATCCAGCATTTT. It specifies CATSPPGSLRIQHF. The complete variable domain, with remaining parts taken from reference TRBV15 and TRBJ1-5, reads DAMVIQNPRYQVTQFGKPVTLSCSQTLNHNVMYWYQQKSSQAPKLLFHYYDKDFNNEADTPDNFQSRRPNTSFCFLDIRSPGLGDTAMYLCATSPPGSLRIQHFGDGTRLSIL.

The V call is TRBV2, the J call TRBJ2-2; the D call may be TRBD1 or TRBD2 (5 bases each). CDR1 and CDR2 (germline): SNHLY, FYNNEI. The CDR3 totals 14 residues. V lost 3 bases, J lost 2 bases, and 7 bases lay in between. The CDR3 loop reads CASSEGPNTGELFF. The CDR3 DNA reads as TGTGCCAGCAGTGAGGGACCTAACACCGGGGAGCTGTTTTTT.

The gene calls are TRBV7-8 and TRBJ2-2, with TRBD2 matching over 11 bases. V was clipped by 5 bases and J by 4 bases; unmatched bases: 3. The CDR3 is 15 residues long. CDR1 is SGHVS and CDR2 is FQNEAQ in the germline V gene. In DNA form, the CDR3 reads TGTGCCAGCAGCATTAGCGGGGGGGGCACCGGGGAGCTGTTTTTT. Protein: CASSISGGGTGELFF.

The chain uses TRBV5-1 and TRBJ1-4, with D perhaps matching TRBD1 (5 bases). CDR3 size: 14 residues. Deletions cut 4 bases from V and 7 bases from J, with 14 bases between. Germline-derived CDR1 and CDR2 are SGHRS and YFSETQ. The CDR3 protein is CASSRVGEGEKLFF. The CDR3 DNA follows: TGCGCCAGCAGCAGGGTGGGGGAAGGTGAAAAACTGTTTTTT. Filled out from reference TRBV5-1 and TRBJ1-4, the complete variable domain reads KAGVTQTPRYLIKTRGQQVTLSCSPISGHRSVSWYQQTPGQGLQFLFEYFSETQRNKGNFPGRFSGRQFSNSRSEMNVSTLELGDSALYLCASSRVGEGEKLFFGSGTQLSVL.